This T cell receptor beta chain appears in the sequencing data of a study of blood T cell repertoires in COVID-19. Overall study: The United States, Italy and Spain supplied acute and convalescent COVID-19 samples. PBMCs, B-cell-depleted T cells, or T cells were the source of the cDNA or gDNA that made up the material.

Per the authors' pipeline: Nucleated cell number was recorded as an estimate derived from reference gene primer amplification. TCRdb's table, derived via immunoSEQ multiplex PCR, lists solely in-frame clones and lacks some. That table is the source of V, J and clone size, and D and trimming were worked out from the DNA. The sample holds some 74,000 clones, roughly 90% seen once. Germline V gene data show CDR1 as SGHNT and CDR2 as YYREEE (reference sequence). The CDR3 spans 15 residues. The trim removed 0 bases at V and 9 bases at J, leaving 4 bases unmatched. This clone has just one count. The genes are TRBV5-4 and TRBJ1-6; 9 nucleotides line up with TRBD1. Sequencing input: peripheral blood. The source is a man aged 50-59 years with acute or convalescent COVID-19. The CDR3 sequence is CASSLGDRAISPLHF. The CDR3 DNA reads as TGTGCCAGCAGCTTGGGGGACAGGGCGATTTCACCCCTCCACTTT.